A selection of T cell receptor beta chains follows, all from one sample in a study of blood T cell repertoires in COVID-19. Only in-frame clones appear in the TCRdb table, and some are missing; sequencing was by immunoSEQ multiplex PCR. The sample has tens of thousands of clones, 65% to 85% seen once. Sequenced material: peripheral blood. All receptors come from a human donor in a cohort sampled during active COVID-19. Each CDR3 is given with its conserved first and last residue. A D gene is named only where the DNA matches it firmly. The size entry is marked missing in some rows and otherwise reads once, few, many or a size class.

>TRBV7-3|TRBJ1-1|NA|once
CASSLRRNTEAFF
TGTGCCAGCAGTCTTCGGAGGAACACTGAAGCTTTCTTT
>TRBV10-3|TRBJ1-6|NA|NA
CAIKGSSYNSPLHF
TGTGCCATCAAAGGGAGCTCCTATAATTCACCCCTCCACTTT
>TRBV24-1|TRBJ2-2|NA|NA
CATSLYTGELFF
TGTGCCACCAGCCTCTACACCGGGGAGCTGTTTTTT
>TRBV10-3|TRBJ2-7|TRBD2|NA
CAIKFGGVSSYEQYF
TGTGCCATCAAATTTGGGGGGGTCAGCTCCTACGAGCAGTACTTC
>TRBV18|TRBJ2-1|NA|NA
CASSPSQGITDEQFF
TGTGCCAGCTCACCGAGCCAGGGAATCACAGATGAGCAGTTCTTC
>TRBV29-1|TRBJ1-2|NA|NA
CSVETQGGASNYGYTF
TGCAGCGTTGAGACACAGGGTGGTGCTTCTAACTATGGCTACACCTTC
>TRBV30|TRBJ2-7|TRBD1|NA
CASGQGFAEQYF
TGTGCCTCCGGACAGGGGTTTGCGGAGCAGTACTTC
>TRBV11-2|TRBJ2-7|TRBD2|few
CASSLVRERGRSYEQYF
TGTGCCAGCAGCTTAGTACGGGAGCGGGGTAGGTCCTACGAGCAGTACTTC
>TRBV28|TRBJ1-6|NA|once
CASSNFFPSYNSPLHF
TGTGCCAGCAGCAACTTTTTCCCCTCCTATAATTCACCCCTCCACTTT
>TRBV4-1|TRBJ1-1|NA|NA
CASSQEGRGDTEAFF
TGCGCCAGCAGCCAAGAAGGCAGGGGTGACACTGAAGCTTTCTTT
>TRBV11-2|TRBJ2-5|NA|NA
CASSGSFRGETQYF
TGTGCCAGCAGCGGTAGTTTTCGGGGAGAGACCCAGTACTTC
>TRBV9|TRBJ1-1|NA|once
CASSVEPNTEAFF
TGTGCCAGCAGCGTAGAGCCGAACACTGAAGCTTTCTTT
>TRBV11-2|TRBJ2-7|TRBD1|once
CASSLGTGAYEQYF
TGTGCCAGCAGCTTGGGGACAGGAGCCTACGAGCAGTACTTC
>TRBV28|TRBJ2-1|NA|NA
CASTGVDEQFF
TGTGCCAGCACGGGTGTCGATGAGCAGTTCTTC
>TRBV28|TRBJ1-1|TRBD1|few
CASTADRGVAFF
TGTGCCAGCACCGCGGACAGGGGGGTAGCTTTCTTT
>TRBV5-4|TRBJ1-2|NA|NA
CASSFSQGGYGYTF
TGTGCCAGCAGCTTCTCGCAGGGAGGCTATGGCTACACCTTC
>TRBV30|TRBJ2-3|NA|NA
CAWRIGGVTDTQYF
TGTGCCTGGAGGATCGGGGGAGTCACAGATACGCAGTATTTT
>TRBV4-2|TRBJ1-3|NA|NA
CASSQTRTEGNTIYF
TGTGCCAGCAGCCAAACTCGGACAGAAGGAAACACCATATATTTT
>TRBV28|TRBJ1-2|TRBD1|NA
CASSSISTGTVLYGYTF
TGTGCCAGCAGTTCTATATCAACCGGGACAGTTTTATATGGCTACACCTTC
>TRBV7-8|TRBJ2-2|TRBD1|NA
CASSSIRDRDKTGELFF
TGTGCCAGCAGTTCTATCCGGGACAGGGACAAAACCGGGGAGCTGTTTTTT
>TRBV5-6|TRBJ2-5|TRBD1|NA
CASSLLFWTGEDETQYF
TGTGCCAGCAGCTTGCTCTTCTGGACAGGGGAGGACGAGACCCAGTACTTC
>TRBV28|TRBJ1-1|NA|NA
CASNDRSEAFF
TGTGCCAGCAATGACAGGTCTGAAGCTTTCTTT
>TRBV10-2|TRBJ2-7|NA|NA
CASSELGQLYEQYF
TGCGCCAGCAGTGAGCTGGGACAACTATACGAGCAGTACTTC
>TRBV9|TRBJ1-6|NA|NA
CASSVVPRDSPLHF
TGTGCCAGCAGCGTAGTTCCGAGGGATTCACCCCTCCACTTT
>TRBV19|TRBJ2-3|NA|NA
CASSRDSLTDTQYF
TGTGCCAGTAGCAGGGACTCCCTCACAGATACGCAGTATTTT
>TRBV5-8|TRBJ1-5|TRBD1|NA
CASSRGLDQPQHF
TGTGCCAGCAGCAGGGGGCTGGATCAGCCCCAGCATTTT
>TRBV6-1|TRBJ1-2|TRBD1|NA
CASSDFRGNKNGYTF
TGTGCCAGCAGTGATTTCAGGGGGAATAAGAATGGCTACACCTTC
>TRBV6-5|TRBJ1-4|TRBD1|NA
CASRRDSTNEKLFF
TGTGCCAGCAGGCGGGACAGTACTAATGAAAAACTGTTTTTT
>TRBV3-1/TRBV3-2|TRBJ1-1|TRBD1|NA
CASSPTGGDRNTEAFF
TGTGCCAGCAGCCCGACTGGAGGGGACAGAAACACTGAAGCTTTCTTT
>TRBV5-6|TRBJ2-3|NA|NA
CASSLLRGATDTQYF
TGTGCCAGCAGCTTGCTTCGCGGGGCGACAGATACGCAGTATTTT
>TRBV12-3/TRBV12-4|TRBJ1-2|TRBD1|NA
CASSFAQGGYSF
TGTGCCAGCAGTTTTGCGCAGGGGGGTTATTCCTTC
>TRBV5-1|TRBJ1-4|TRBD1|NA
CASSLGDRNEKLFF
TGCGCCAGCAGCTTGGGGGACAGGAATGAAAAACTGTTTTTT
>TRBV28|TRBJ1-1|NA|once
CASSLVRDRNGLSVSEAFF
TGTGCCAGCAGTTTAGTCCGCGACAGAAACGGGTTGAGTGTCTCTGAAGCTTTCTTT
>TRBV5-1|TRBJ2-1|NA|NA
CASSFGGRGLEEQFF
TGCGCCAGCAGCTTTGGGGGGAGAGGACTCGAGGAGCAGTTCTTC
>TRBV10-3|TRBJ2-5|TRBD2|NA
CAISDHGGGYQETQYF
TGTGCCATCAGTGATCATGGGGGGGGGTATCAAGAGACCCAGTACTTC
>TRBV6-5|TRBJ1-1|NA|NA
CASRTAMNTEAFF
TGTGCCAGCAGGACAGCCATGAACACTGAAGCTTTCTTT
>TRBV6-6|TRBJ1-2|NA|NA
CASSDAGFGYTF
TGTGCCAGCTCTGACGCAGGCTTTGGCTACACCTTC
>TRBV27|TRBJ2-7|NA|NA
CASNHGGGGEQYF
TGTGCCAGCAACCACGGTGGGGGAGGCGAGCAGTACTTC
>TRBV11-3|TRBJ2-3|NA|NA
CASSSLWAGAFTDTQYF
TGTGCCAGCAGCTCCCTCTGGGCGGGGGCCTTCACAGATACGCAGTATTTT
>TRBV2|TRBJ2-7|NA|NA
CASSWREAYEQYF
TGTGCCAGCAGTTGGAGGGAGGCGTACGAGCAGTACTTC
>TRBV30|TRBJ1-5|TRBD1|NA
CAWSGPGQGRNQPQHF
TGTGCCTGGAGTGGGCCGGGACAGGGAAGAAATCAGCCCCAGCATTTT
>TRBV28|TRBJ2-7|TRBD2|once
CASVSPGLAGPYEQYF
TGTGCCAGCGTTTCCCCGGGACTAGCGGGGCCCTACGAGCAGTACTTC
>TRBV6-5|TRBJ2-1|NA|NA
CASSYYGGSSYNEQFF
TGTGCCAGCAGTTACTATGGGGGGTCCTCCTACAATGAGCAGTTCTTC
>TRBV4-1|TRBJ1-6|NA|NA
CASSQDQAGRSYNSPLHF
TGCGCCAGCAGCCAAGATCAGGCAGGGCGCTCCTATAATTCACCCCTCCACTTT
>TRBV7-6|TRBJ1-4|TRBD1|NA
CASSQTGQGTNEKLFF
TGTGCCAGCAGCCAGACAGGACAGGGTACTAATGAAAAACTGTTTTTT
>TRBV24-1|TRBJ2-2|TRBD1|NA
CATSRNRGDTGELFF
TGTGCCACCAGTAGAAACAGGGGGGACACCGGGGAGCTGTTTTTT
>TRBV7-6|TRBJ2-3|TRBD2|NA
CASSGGLAGTDTQYF
TGTGCCAGCAGCGGCGGACTAGCTGGAACAGATACGCAGTATTTT
>TRBV5-1|TRBJ2-5|TRBD2|few
CASSASGGALETQYF
TGCGCCAGCAGCGCGAGCGGGGGGGCCTTGGAGACCCAGTACTTC
>TRBV5-1|TRBJ1-1|TRBD1|once
CASSVWTGVNTEAFF
TGCGCCAGCAGCGTTTGGACAGGGGTGAACACTGAAGCTTTCTTT
>TRBV7-9|TRBJ1-1|NA|once
CASSLDTRPGAFF
TGTGCCAGCAGCTTAGATACGCGTCCGGGAGCTTTCTTT
>TRBV4-1|TRBJ1-5|TRBD1|once
CASSKGAFQPQHF
TGCGCCAGCAGTAAGGGGGCTTTTCAGCCCCAGCATTTT
>TRBV6-2/TRBV6-3|TRBJ2-1|NA|NA
CASSYSGVTNEQFF
TGTGCCAGCAGTTACTCCGGGGTCACCAATGAGCAGTTCTTC
>TRBV2|TRBJ2-7|TRBD1|NA
CATTDRAGYEQYF
TGTGCCACCACGGACAGGGCAGGCTACGAGCAGTACTTC
>TRBV6-6|TRBJ1-2|NA|NA
CASTGAGQDYGYTF
TGTGCCAGCACAGGGGCAGGTCAAGACTATGGCTACACCTTC
>TRBV7-2|TRBJ1-6|TRBD1|NA
CASTEHRDRGRSPLHF
TGTGCCAGCACCGAACACCGGGACAGGGGGCGCTCACCCCTCCACTTT
>TRBV28|TRBJ1-2|NA|once
CASSSAIVYYGYTF
TGTGCCAGCAGTTCCGCGATTGTTTACTATGGCTACACCTTC
>TRBV5-1|TRBJ2-1|TRBD2|NA
CASSGISGNNEQFF
TGCGCCAGCAGCGGGATTAGCGGGAACAATGAGCAGTTCTTC